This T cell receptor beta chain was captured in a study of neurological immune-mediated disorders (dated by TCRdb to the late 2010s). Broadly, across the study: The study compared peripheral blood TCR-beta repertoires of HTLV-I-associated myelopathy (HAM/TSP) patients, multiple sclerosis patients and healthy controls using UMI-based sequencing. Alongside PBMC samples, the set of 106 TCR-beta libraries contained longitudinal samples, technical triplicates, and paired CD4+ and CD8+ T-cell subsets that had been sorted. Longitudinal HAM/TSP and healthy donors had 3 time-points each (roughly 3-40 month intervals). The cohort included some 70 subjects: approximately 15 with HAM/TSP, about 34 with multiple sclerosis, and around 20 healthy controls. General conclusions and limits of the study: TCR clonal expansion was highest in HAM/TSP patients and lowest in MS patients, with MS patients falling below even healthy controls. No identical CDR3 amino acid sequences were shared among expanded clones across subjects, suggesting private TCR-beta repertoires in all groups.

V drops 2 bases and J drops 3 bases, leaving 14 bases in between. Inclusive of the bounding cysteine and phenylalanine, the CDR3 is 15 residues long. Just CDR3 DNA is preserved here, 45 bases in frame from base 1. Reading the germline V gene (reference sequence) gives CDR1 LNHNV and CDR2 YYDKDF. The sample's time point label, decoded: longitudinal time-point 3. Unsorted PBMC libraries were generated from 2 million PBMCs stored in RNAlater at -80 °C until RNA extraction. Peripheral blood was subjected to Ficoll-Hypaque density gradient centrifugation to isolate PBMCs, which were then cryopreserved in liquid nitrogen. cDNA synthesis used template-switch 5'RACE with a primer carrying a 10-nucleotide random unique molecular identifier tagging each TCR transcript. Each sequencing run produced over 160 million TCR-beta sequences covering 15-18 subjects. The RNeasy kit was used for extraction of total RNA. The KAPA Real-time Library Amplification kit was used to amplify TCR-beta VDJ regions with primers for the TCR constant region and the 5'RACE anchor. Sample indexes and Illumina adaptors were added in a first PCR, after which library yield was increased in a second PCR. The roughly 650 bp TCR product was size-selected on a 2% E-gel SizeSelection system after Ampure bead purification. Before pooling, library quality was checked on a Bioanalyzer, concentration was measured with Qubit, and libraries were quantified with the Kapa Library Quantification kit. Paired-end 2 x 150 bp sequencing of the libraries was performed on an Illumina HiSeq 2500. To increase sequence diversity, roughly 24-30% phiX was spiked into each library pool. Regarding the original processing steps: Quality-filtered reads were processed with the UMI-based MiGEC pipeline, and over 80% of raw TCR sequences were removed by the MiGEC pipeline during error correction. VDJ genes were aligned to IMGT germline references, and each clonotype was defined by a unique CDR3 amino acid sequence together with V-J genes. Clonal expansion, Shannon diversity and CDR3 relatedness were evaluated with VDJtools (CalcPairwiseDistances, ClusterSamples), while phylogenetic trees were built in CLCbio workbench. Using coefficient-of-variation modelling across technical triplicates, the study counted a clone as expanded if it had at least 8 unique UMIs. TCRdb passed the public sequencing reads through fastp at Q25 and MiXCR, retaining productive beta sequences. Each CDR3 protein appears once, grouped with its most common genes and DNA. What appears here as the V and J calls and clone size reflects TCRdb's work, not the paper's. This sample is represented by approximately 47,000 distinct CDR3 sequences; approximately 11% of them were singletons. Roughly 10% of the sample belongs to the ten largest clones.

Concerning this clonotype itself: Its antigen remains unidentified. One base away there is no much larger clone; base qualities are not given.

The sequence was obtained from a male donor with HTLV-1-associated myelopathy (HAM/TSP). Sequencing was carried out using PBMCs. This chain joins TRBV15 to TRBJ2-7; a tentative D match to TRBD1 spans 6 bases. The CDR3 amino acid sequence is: CATSRYQVQGYEQYF. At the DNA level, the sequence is TGTGCCACCAGCAGATATCAGGTACAGGGCTACGAGCAGTACTTC.